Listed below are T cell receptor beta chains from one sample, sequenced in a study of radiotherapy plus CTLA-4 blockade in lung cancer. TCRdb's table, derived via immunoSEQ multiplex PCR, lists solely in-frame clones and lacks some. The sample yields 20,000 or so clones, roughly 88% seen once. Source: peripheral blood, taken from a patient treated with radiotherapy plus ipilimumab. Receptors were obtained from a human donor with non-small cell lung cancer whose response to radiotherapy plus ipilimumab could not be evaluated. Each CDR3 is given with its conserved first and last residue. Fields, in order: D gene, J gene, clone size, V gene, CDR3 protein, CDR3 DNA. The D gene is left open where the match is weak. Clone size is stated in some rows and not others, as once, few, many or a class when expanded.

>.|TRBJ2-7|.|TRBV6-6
CASSSNSYEQYF
TGTGCCAGCAGTTCCAACTCCTACGAGCAGTACTTC
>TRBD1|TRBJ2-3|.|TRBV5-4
CASSISRDRGDTQYF
TGTGCCAGCAGCATCTCACGGGACAGGGGTGATACGCAGTATTTT
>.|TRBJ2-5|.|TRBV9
CASSSSLGSQETQYF
TGTGCCAGCAGCTCTTCTCTAGGATCCCAAGAGACCCAGTACTTC
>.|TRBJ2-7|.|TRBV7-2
CASSLVDSNYEQYF
TGTGCCAGCAGCTTAGTAGACTCCAACTACGAGCAGTACTTC
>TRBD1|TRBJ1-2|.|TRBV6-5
CASTPAGTGDPGYTF
TGTGCCAGCACTCCCGCCGGGACAGGGGATCCCGGCTACACCTTC
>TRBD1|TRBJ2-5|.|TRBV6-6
CASISHPDRRETQYF
TGTGCCAGCATCTCACACCCGGACAGGCGAGAGACCCAGTACTTC
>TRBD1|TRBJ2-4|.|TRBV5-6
CASSFRQGGSLAKNIQYF
TGTGCCAGCAGCTTTAGACAGGGGGGATCCTTAGCCAAAAACATTCAGTACTTC
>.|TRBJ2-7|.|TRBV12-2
CASRTDFNYEQYF
TGTGCAAGTCGTACCGACTTTAACTACGAGCAGTACTTC
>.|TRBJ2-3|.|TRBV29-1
CSVVLLSDSTTDTQYF
TGCAGCGTTGTTTTGCTCTCGGACAGCACCACAGATACGCAGTATTTT
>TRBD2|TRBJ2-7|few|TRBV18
CASSLTGTSSYEQYF
TGTGCCAGCTCACTAACCGGGACTAGTTCCTACGAGCAGTACTTC
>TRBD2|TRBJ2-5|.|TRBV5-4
CASSSGLAGGGETQYF
TGTGCCAGCAGCTCGGGACTAGCGGGGGGCGGAGAGACCCAGTACTTC
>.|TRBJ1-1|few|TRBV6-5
CASSTARGVGTEAFF
TGTGCCAGCAGTACGGCCCGGGGGGTTGGGACTGAAGCTTTCTTT
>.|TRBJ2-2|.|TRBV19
CASSIGVGTGELFF
TGTGCCAGTAGTATCGGAGTTGGCACCGGGGAGCTGTTTTTT
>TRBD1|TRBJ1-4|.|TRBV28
CASSNPGQLNEKLFF
TGTGCCAGCAGTAATCCGGGACAGCTTAATGAAAAACTGTTTTTT
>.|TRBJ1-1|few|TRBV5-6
CASTASGVNTEAFF
TGTGCCAGCACCGCTAGCGGGGTGAACACTGAAGCTTTCTTT
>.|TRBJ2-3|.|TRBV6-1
CASSDHSDTQYF
TGTGCCAGCAGTGACCATTCAGATACGCAGTATTTT
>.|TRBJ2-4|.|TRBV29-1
CSVAFGGAWGKNIQYF
TGCAGCGTTGCGTTCGGAGGGGCCTGGGGCAAAAACATTCAGTACTTC
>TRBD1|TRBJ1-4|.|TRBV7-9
CASSSRTGTNEKLFF
TGTGCCAGCAGCTCGCGGACAGGGACTAATGAAAAACTGTTTTTT
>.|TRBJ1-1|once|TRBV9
CASSSSSGGGRRNTEAFF
TGTGCCAGCAGCTCTTCCTCCGGGGGGGGGCGGCGGAACACTGAAGCTTTCTTT
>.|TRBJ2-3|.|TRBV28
CASSTQGPDTQYF
TGTGCCAGCAGTACACAGGGTCCAGATACGCAGTATTTT
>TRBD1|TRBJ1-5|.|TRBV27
CASSDRDRRYQPQHF
TGTGCCAGCAGTGACCGGGACAGGCGATATCAGCCCCAGCATTTT
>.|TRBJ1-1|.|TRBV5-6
CASGYSSTEAFF
TGTGCCAGCGGATACAGCAGCACTGAAGCTTTCTTT
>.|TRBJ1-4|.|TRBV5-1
CASRAGFKEKLFF
TGCGCCAGCAGGGCGGGGTTTAAGGAAAAACTGTTTTTT
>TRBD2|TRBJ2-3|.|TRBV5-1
CASSFVAGQKRETSTDTQYF
TGCGCCAGCAGCTTTGTAGCGGGACAAAAACGAGAGACTAGCACAGATACGCAGTATTTT
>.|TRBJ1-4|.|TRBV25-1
CASSSDVQGGKLFF
TGTGCCAGCAGTTCGGACGTCCAGGGTGGAAAACTGTTTTTT
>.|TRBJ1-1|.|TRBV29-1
CSVAGTDEAFF
TGCAGCGTCGCGGGAACAGATGAAGCTTTCTTT
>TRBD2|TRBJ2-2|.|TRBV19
CASTWGTSGTRELFF
TGTGCCAGTACCTGGGGGACTAGTGGGACCAGGGAGCTGTTTTTT
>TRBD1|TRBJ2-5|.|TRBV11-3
CASRDGQGGATQYF
TGTGCCAGCAGAGACGGACAGGGCGGCGCGACCCAGTACTTC
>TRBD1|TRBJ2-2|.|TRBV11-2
CASRRGQGNTGELFF
TGTGCCAGCAGGCGTGGACAGGGGAACACCGGGGAGCTGTTTTTT
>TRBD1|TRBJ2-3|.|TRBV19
CASSIRDRVSDTQYF
TGTGCCAGTAGTATCCGGGACAGGGTCTCAGATACGCAGTATTTT
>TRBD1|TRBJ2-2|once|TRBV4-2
CASSQARQGGAGELFF
TGTGCCAGCAGCCAGGCCCGACAGGGTGGGGCCGGGGAGCTGTTTTTT
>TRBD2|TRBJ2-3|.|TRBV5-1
CASSLDSGGTQYF
TGCGCCAGCAGCTTGGATTCGGGGGGGACGCAGTATTTT
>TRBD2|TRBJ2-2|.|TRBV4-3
CASSQGASGVGTGELFF
TGCGCCAGCAGCCAAGGGGCTAGCGGCGTCGGCACCGGGGAGCTGTTTTTT
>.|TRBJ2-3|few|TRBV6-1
CASSDAGGTDTQYF
TGTGCCAGCAGTGACGCGGGTGGGACAGATACGCAGTATTTT
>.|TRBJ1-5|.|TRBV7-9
CVSSSDNQPQHF
TGTGTCAGCAGCTCAGACAATCAGCCCCAGCATTTT
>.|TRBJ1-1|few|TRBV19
CASTQGRGLGEAFF
TGTGCCAGTACCCAGGGAAGGGGCCTGGGGGAAGCTTTCTTT
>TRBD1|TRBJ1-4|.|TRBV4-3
CASSQEGTGYNEKLFF
TGCGCCAGCAGCCAAGAAGGGACAGGCTACAATGAAAAACTGTTTTTT
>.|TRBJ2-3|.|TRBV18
CASSPGLSGDTQYF
TGTGCCAGCTCACCCGGACTATCGGGAGATACGCAGTATTTT
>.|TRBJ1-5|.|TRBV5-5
CASSLSDYQPQHF
TGTGCCAGCAGCTTGAGTGACTATCAGCCCCAGCATTTT
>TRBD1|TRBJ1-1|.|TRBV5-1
CASSTRTGGMNTEAFF
TGCGCCAGCAGCACTCGGACAGGGGGAATGAACACTGAAGCTTTCTTT
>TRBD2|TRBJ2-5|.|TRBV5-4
CASSLTSGFVQETQYF
TGTGCCAGCAGCTTGACTAGCGGGTTTGTCCAAGAGACCCAGTACTTC
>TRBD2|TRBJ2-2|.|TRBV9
CASSVERGRELFF
TGTGCCAGCAGCGTAGAGCGGGGCCGGGAGCTGTTTTTT
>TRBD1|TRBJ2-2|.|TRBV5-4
CASSFRDRGPTGELFF
TGTGCCAGCAGCTTCCGGGACAGGGGGCCGACCGGGGAGCTGTTTTTT
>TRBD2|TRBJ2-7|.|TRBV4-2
CASSQSGGAAYEQYF
TGTGCCAGCAGCCAAAGCGGGGGGGCCGCCTACGAGCAGTACTTC
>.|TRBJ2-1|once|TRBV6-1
CASSELVETEQFF
TGTGCCAGCAGTGAGTTGGTGGAGACGGAGCAGTTCTTC
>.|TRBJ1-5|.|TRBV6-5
CASSYTSSNQPQHF
TGTGCCAGCAGTTACACCAGTAGCAATCAGCCCCAGCATTTT
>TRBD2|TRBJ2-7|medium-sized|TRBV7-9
CASSPTGLALGEQYF
TGTGCCAGCAGCCCAACGGGACTAGCTTTAGGAGAGCAGTACTTC
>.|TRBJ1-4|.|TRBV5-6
CASSHGGENEKLFF
TGTGCCAGCAGCCACGGGGGGGAGAATGAAAAACTGTTTTTT
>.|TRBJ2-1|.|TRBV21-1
CASSKVAGSTYNEQFF
TGTGCCAGCAGCAAAGTGGCGGGAAGTACCTACAATGAGCAGTTCTTC
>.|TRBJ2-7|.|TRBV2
CASANYEQYF
TGTGCCAGCGCCAACTACGAGCAGTACTTC
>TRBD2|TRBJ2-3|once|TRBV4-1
CASGGVTDTQYF
TGCGCCAGCGGGGGGGTTACGGATACGCAGTATTTT
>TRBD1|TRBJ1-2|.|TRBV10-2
CASSEELGDRGFNYGYTF
TGCGCCAGCAGTGAGGAGCTTGGGGACAGGGGGTTCAACTATGGCTACACCTTC
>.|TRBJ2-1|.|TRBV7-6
CASSLKSERFYNEQFF
TGTGCCAGCAGCTTAAAAAGCGAGCGGTTCTACAATGAGCAGTTCTTC
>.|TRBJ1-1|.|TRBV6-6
CASSPQGPYTEAFF
TGTGCCAGCAGTCCCCAGGGGCCCTACACTGAAGCTTTCTTT
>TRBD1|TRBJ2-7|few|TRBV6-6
CASRRDSSYEQYF
TGTGCCAGCAGGAGGGACAGTTCCTACGAGCAGTACTTC
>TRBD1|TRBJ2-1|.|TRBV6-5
CASSSDRGSYNEQFF
TGTGCCAGCAGTTCAGACAGGGGGAGTTACAATGAGCAGTTCTTC
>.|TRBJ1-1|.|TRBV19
CASSISVGSTEAFF
TGTGCCAGTAGTATTTCGGTAGGGAGCACTGAAGCTTTCTTT
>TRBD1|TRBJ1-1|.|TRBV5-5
CASSSTGGDVAFF
TGTGCCAGCAGCTCTACAGGGGGCGACGTGGCTTTCTTT
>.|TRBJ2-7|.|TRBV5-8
CASSLGQTLSYEQYF
TGTGCCAGCAGCTTGGGACAGACCCTGTCCTACGAGCAGTACTTC
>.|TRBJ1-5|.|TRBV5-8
CASSLGLVSNQPQHF
TGTGCCAGCAGCTTGGGTTTAGTGAGCAATCAGCCCCAGCATTTT